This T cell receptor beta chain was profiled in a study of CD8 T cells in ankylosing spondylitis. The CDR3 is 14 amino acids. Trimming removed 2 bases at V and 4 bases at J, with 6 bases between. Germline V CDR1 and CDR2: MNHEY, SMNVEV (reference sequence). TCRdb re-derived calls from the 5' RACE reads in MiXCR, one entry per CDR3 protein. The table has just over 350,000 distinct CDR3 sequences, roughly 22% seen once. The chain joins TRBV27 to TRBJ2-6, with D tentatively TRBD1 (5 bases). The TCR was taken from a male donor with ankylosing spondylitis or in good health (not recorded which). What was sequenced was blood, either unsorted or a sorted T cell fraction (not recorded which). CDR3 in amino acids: CASSLKGGANVLTF. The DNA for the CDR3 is TGTGCCAGCAGTTTAAAGGGGGGGGCCAACGTCCTGACTTTC.